This T cell receptor (beta chain) was captured by sequencing in a study of cytomegalovirus exposure and HLA in healthy donors. Study-level results: TRBV6-2, TRBV6-3 and some other V segments were unresolvable in 87-base-pair reads.

This CDR3 comprises 18 residues. V was pared by 0 bases and J by 5 bases, with 22 bases between. Germline assignment: CDR1 LNHNV and CDR2 YYDKDF (reference sequence). Researchers ran the PCR with 60 Vbeta and 13 Jbeta primers. Per the original methods: Later analysis identified 88 million or so unique TCR beta chains, approximately 11 million shared. Using immunoSEQ multiplex PCR, the repertoire was profiled, and TCRdb retains in-frame clones only, with some absent. V and J calls and clone size follow that table, whereas D and trimming were derived from the DNA. The sample shows 200,000 to 250,000 clones, about 89% of them seen only once. On this clone: Antigen: not known.

This sequence was found in a woman between 18 and 29 years old in good health and CMV-seronegative. The gene calls are TRBV15 and TRBJ2-5, with D possibly matching TRBD1 (5 bases). The specimen was PBMCs. Here the CDR3 DNA reads TGTGCCACCAGCAGAGATCAAAGGGGATTAGGTTCCCGGGAGACCCAGTACTTC. Its translation is CATSRDQRGLGSRETQYF.